A single T cell receptor (beta chain) is shown here with its context. CDR3 length: 14 residues. Data came from immunoSEQ multiplex PCR; TCRdb stores just in-frame clones and leaves some out. Of 150,000 to 200,000 clones listed, 90% to 95% were seen once; the top ten hold over 1.3%. The sample is drawn from a study of control samples from healthy donors and cancer patients. The chain couples TRBV21-1 to TRBJ2-1. TRBV21-1 is a known pseudogene. The clonotype comes from a woman younger than 35 in good health. Sequencing was performed on blood. The CDR3: CASSKGTQFFEQFF. For the CDR3, the DNA is TGTGCCAGCAGCAAAGGGACGCAATTCTTTGAGCAGTTCTTC.